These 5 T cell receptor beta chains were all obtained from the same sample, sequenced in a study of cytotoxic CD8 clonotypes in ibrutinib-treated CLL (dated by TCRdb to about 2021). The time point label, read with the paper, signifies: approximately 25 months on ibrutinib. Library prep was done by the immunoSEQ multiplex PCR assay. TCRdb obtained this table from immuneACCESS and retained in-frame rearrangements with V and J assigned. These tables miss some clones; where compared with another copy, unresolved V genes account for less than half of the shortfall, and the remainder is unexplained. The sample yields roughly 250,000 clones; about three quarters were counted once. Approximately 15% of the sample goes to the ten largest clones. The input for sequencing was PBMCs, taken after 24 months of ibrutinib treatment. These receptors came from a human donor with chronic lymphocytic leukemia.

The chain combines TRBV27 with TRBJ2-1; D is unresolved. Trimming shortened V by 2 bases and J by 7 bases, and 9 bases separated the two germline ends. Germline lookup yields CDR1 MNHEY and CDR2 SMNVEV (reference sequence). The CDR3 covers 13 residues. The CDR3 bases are TGTGCCAGCAGTTTAGCGGAAGGGAATGAGCAGTTCTTC. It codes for CASSLAEGNEQFF.

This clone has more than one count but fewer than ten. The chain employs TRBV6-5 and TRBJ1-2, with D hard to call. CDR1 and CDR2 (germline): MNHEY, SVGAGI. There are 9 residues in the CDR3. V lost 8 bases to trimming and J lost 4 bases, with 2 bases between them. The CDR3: CASGYGYTF. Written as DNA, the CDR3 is TGTGCCAGCGGCTATGGCTACACCTTC.

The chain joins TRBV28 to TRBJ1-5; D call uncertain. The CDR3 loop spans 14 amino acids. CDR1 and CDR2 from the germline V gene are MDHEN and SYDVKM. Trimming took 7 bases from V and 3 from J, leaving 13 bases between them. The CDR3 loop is CASMRFINNQPQHF. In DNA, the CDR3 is TGTGCCAGCATGAGGTTTATAAACAATCAGCCCCAGCATTTT.

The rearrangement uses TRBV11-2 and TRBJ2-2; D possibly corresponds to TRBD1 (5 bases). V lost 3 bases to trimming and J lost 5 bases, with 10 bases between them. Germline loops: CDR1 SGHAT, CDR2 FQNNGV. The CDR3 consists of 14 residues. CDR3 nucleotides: TGTGCCAGCAGCTTTGGACACAAAACCGGGGAGCTGTTTTTT. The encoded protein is CASSFGHKTGELFF.

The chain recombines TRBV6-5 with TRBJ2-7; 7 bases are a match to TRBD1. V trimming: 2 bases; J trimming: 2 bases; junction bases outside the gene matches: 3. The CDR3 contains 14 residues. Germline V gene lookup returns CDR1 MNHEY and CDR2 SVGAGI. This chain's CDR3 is CASSYGDSTYEQYF. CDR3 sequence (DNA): TGTGCCAGCAGTTACGGGGACAGTACCTACGAGCAGTACTTC.